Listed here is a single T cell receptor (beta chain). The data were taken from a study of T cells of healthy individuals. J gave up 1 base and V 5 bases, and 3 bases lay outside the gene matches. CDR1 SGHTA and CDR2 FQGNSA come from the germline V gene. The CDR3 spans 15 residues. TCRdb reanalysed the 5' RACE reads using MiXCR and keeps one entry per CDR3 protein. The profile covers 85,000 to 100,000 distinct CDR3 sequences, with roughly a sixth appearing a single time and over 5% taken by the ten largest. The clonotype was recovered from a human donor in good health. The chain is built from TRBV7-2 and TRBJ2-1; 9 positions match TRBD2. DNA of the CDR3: TGTGCCAGCAGCGCTAGCGGGATTTCCTACAATGAGCAGTTCTTC. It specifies CASSASGISYNEQFF.